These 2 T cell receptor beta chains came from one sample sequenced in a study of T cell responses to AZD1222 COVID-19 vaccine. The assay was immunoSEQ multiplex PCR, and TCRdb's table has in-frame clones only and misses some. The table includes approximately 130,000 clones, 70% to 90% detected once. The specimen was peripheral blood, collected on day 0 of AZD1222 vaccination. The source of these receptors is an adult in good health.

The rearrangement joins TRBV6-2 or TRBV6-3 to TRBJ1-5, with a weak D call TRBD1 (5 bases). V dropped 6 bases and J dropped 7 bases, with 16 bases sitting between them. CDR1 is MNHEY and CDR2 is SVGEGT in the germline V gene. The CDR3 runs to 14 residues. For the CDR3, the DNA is TGTGCCAGCAGCCCCATGCAGGGCTGGCAGCCCCAGCATTTT. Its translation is CASSPMQGWQPQHF.

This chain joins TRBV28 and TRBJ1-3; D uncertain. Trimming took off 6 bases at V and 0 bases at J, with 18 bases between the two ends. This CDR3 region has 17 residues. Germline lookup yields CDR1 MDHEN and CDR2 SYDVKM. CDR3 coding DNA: TGTGCCAGCAGACCCGATTGGGCAGACGTCTCTGGAAACACCATATATTTT. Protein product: CASRPDWADVSGNTIYF.